This T cell receptor beta chain was retrieved from a study of cytomegalovirus exposure and HLA in healthy donors. The PCR employed 60 Vbeta primers together with 13 Jbeta primers. This table comes from immunoSEQ multiplex PCR, and its TCRdb copy is limited to in-frame clones, with some not included. The repertoire holds around 110,000 clones, with more than 70% as singletons. Remarks on this clone: Antigen unknown.

Notes on the study in general: Some TCR beta chains (roughly 150 of them) were listed as cytomegalovirus-associated.

V was pared by 7 bases and J by 2 bases, with 18 bases between. CDR3 length: 15 residues. Germline CDR1 reads SGHRS; CDR2 reads YFSETQ. Sequenced sample: PBMCs. The J gene is TRBJ2-5, the V gene TRBV5-1, with D maybe TRBD2 (6 bases). The sequence came from a man in his forties or fifties in good health and CMV-seronegative. In nucleotides, the CDR3 is TGCGCCAGCCCCCACCTCGGCGGGGAGCAAGAGACCCAGTACTTC. Protein sequence: CASPHLGGEQETQYF.